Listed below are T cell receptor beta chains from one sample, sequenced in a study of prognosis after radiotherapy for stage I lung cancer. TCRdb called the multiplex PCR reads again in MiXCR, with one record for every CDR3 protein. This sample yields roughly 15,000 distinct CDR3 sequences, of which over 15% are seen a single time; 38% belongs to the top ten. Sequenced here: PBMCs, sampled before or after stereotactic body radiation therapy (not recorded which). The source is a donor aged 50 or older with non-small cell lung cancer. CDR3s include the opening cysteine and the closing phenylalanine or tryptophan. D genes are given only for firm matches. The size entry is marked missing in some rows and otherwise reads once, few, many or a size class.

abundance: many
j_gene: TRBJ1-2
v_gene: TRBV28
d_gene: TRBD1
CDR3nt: TGTGCCAGCAGTATAGGGGGCAGTAACTATGGCTACACCTTC
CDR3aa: CASSIGGSNYGYTF

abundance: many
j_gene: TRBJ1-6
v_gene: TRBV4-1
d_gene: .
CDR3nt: TGCGCCAGCAGCCAAGTAGCAGGACTAGATTCACCCCTCCACTTT
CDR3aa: CASSQVAGLDSPLHF

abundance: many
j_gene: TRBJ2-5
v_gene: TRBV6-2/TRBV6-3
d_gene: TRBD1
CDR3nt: TGTGCCAGCAGGACCGGGACAGGGATTAAGGAGACCCAGTACTTC
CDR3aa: CASRTGTGIKETQYF

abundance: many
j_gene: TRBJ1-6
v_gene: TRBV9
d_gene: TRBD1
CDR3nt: TGTGCCAGCAGCCCAGATGGACAGGGTTATTCACCCCTCCACTTT
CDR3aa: CASSPDGQGYSPLHF

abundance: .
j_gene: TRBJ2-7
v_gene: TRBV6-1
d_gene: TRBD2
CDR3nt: TGTGCCAGCAGTGAAGTCCCGGGGGGAAGCTCCTACGAGCAGTACTTC
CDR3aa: CASSEVPGGSSYEQYF

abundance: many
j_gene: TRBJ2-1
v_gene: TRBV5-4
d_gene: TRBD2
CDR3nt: TGTGCCAGCAGCGGACTAGCGGGAGAACCTGGGGGCTCCTACAATGAGCAGTTCTTC
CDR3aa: CASSGLAGEPGGSYNEQFF

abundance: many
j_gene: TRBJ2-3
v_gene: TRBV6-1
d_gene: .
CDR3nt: TGTGCCAGCAGACCTCAGGGGGGGATAAACCGCACAGATACGCAGTATTTT
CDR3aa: CASRPQGGINRTDTQYF

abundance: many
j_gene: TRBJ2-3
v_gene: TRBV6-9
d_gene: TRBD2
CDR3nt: TGTGCCAGCAGTTACTTGTCTAGCGGGAGTACAGATACGCAGTATTTT
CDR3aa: CASSYLSSGSTDTQYF

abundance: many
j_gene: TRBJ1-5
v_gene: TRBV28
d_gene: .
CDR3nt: TGTGCCAGCAGCCCTGTTGTCCCAGGGGATCAGCCCCAGCATTTT
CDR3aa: CASSPVVPGDQPQHF

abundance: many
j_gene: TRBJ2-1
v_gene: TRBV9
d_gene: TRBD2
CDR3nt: TGTGCCAGCAGCGTAGATTGGCGGGAGGGCCGCAATGAGCAGTTCTTC
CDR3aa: CASSVDWREGRNEQFF

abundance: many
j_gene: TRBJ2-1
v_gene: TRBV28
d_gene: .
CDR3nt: TGTGCCAGCAGTTTAAGGGCAGCCTCTTGGAGATACAATGAGCAGTTCTTC
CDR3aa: CASSLRAASWRYNEQFF

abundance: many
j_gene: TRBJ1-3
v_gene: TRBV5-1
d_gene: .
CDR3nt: TGCGCCAGCAGCTTGGTTCCCAAAGGTGCGGGAGAAGGAAACACCATATATTTT
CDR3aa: CASSLVPKGAGEGNTIYF

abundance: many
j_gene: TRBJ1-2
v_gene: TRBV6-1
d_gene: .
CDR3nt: TGTGCCAGCAAAGGCGGACTAATTGGCTACACCTTC
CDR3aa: CASKGGLIGYTF

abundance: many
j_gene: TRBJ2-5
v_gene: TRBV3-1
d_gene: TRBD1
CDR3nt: TGTGCCAGCAGCCCGGGGACAGGCCTTTTGGAGACCCAGTACTTC
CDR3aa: CASSPGTGLLETQYF

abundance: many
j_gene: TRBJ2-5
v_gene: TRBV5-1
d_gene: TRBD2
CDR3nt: TGCGCCAGCAGCCGAGCTAGCGGGGGGGCCTTAGAGACCCAGTACTTC
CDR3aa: CASSRASGGALETQYF

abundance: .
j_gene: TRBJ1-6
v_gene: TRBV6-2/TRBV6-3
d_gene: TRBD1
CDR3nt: TGTGCCAGCAGTCCGCGACAGGGGCGGGATTCACCCCTCCACTTT
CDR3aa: CASSPRQGRDSPLHF

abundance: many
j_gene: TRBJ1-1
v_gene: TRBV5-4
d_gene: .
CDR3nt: TGTGCCAGCAGCTTTACAGGGAGATACGAGAACACTGAAGCTTTCTTT
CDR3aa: CASSFTGRYENTEAFF

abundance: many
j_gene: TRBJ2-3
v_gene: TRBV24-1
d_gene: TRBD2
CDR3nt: TGTGCCACCAGTGATTGGGGGGGGAGTGGCCCAGATACGCAGTATTTT
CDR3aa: CATSDWGGSGPDTQYF

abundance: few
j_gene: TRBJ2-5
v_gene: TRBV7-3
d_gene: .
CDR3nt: TGTGCCAGCAGCTTAGTGGCAAGGGTTCGAGAGACCCAGTACTTC
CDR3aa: CASSLVARVRETQYF

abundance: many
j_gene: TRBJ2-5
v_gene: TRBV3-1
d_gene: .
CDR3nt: TGTGCCAGCAGCCAAGTTCGAGGAGAGACCCAGTACTTC
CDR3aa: CASSQVRGETQYF

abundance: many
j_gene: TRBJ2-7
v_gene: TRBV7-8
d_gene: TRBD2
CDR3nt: TGTGCCAGCAGCTTAGCGAACCGCGGGAGATGGTACGAGCAGTACTTC
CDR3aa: CASSLANRGRWYEQYF

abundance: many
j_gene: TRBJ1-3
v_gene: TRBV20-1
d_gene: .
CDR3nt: TGCAGTGCTAGAGTCACTTCTGGAAACACCATATATTTT
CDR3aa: CSARVTSGNTIYF